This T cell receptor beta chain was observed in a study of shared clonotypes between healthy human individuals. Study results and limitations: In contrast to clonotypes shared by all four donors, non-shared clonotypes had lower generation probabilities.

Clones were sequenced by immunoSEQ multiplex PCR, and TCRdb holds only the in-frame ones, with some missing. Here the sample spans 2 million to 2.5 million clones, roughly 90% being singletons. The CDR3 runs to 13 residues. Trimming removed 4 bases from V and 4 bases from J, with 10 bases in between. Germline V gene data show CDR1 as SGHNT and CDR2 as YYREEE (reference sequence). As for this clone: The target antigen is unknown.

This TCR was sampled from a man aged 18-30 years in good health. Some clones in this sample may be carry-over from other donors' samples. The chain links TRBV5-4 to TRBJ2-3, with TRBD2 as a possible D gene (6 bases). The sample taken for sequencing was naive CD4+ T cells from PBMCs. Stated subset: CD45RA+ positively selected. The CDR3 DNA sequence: TGTGCCAGCAGCGCGGGGCTGTCAGATACGCAGTATTTT. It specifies CASSAGLSDTQYF.